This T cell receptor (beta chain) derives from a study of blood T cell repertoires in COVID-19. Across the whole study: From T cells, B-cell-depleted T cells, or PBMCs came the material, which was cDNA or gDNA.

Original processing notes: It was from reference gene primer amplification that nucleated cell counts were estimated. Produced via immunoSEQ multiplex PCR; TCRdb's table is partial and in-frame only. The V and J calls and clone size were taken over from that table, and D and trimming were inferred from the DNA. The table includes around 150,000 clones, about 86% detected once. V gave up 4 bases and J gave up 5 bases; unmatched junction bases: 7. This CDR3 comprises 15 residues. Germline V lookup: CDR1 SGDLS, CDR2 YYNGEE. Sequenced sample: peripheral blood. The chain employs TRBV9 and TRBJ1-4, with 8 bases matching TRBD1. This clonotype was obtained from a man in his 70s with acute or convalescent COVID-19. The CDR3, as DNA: TGTGCCAGCAGCTCTTGGACAGGGAGGAATGAAAAACTGTTTTTT. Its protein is CASSSWTGRNEKLFF. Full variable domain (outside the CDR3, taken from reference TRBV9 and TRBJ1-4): DSGVTQTPKHLITATGQRVTLRCSPRSGDLSVYWYQQSLDQGLQFLIQYYNGEERAKGNILERFSAQQFPDLHSELNLSSLELGDSALYFCASSSWTGRNEKLFFGSGTQLSVL.